This T cell receptor beta chain came from a study of CD8 T cells in ankylosing spondylitis. This clonotype was recorded many times. Antigen specificity is unknown. One entry per CDR3 protein, called by TCRdb with MiXCR from the 5' RACE reads. This sample carries fewer than 450,000 distinct CDR3 sequences, roughly a sixth of them seen once, and the ten largest clones take under 1.2%. Germline V gene data show CDR1 as SNHLY and CDR2 as FYNNEI. The V and J ends lost 3 bases and 3 bases respectively, with 8 bases between them. The CDR3 is 13 amino acids. Findings and caveats of the study: For ankylosing spondylitis blood, a TCR beta motif of under 10 highly homologous variants appeared characteristic.

The sequencing sample was made of blood, either unsorted or a sorted T cell fraction (not recorded which). The chain joins TRBV2 to TRBJ2-5, with a possible D match to TRBD2 (5 bases). This receptor was taken from a male donor with ankylosing spondylitis. CDR3 sequence (DNA): TGTGCCAGCAGTGATTCGCGGGAAGAGACCCAGTACTTC. Encoded protein: CASSDSREETQYF. The full variable domain, its missing parts supplied by reference TRBV2 and TRBJ2-5, is EPEVTQTPSHQVTQMGQEVILRCVPISNHLYFYWYRQILGQKVEFLVSFYNNEISEKSEIFDDQFSVERPDGSNFTLKIRSTKLEDSAMYFCASSDSREETQYFGPGTRLLVL.